The 20 T cell receptor beta chains below were found in one sample sequenced in a study of persistence of HIV-infected CD4 T cells. This was the immunoSEQ version 4 assay in survey mode. Using immunoSEQ multiplex PCR, the repertoire was profiled, and TCRdb retains in-frame clones only, with some absent. Of roughly 43,000 clones detected, around 92% appear once; the ten largest clones hold approximately 1%. Their cognate antigens are unknown. Nonspecific anti-CD3/anti-CD28 bead stimulation represents the broad CD4+ T cell repertoire. Sorting of responding CD4+ T cells relied on upregulated CD40 ligand together with CD69. This specimen was CD4+ T cells sorted from PBMCs after roughly 18-hour stimulation, taken from a patient who received antiretroviral therapy. Receptors were obtained from an adult man with HIV who was CMV-seropositive.

This chain joins TRBV10-3 and TRBJ2-2; no reliable D call. V lost 0 bases and J lost 2, with 10 bases in between. Looked up from germline, CDR1 is ENHRY and CDR2 is SYGVKD. The CDR3 runs 16 residues. CDR3 residues: CAISESGRLNTGELFF. The DNA for the CDR3 is TGTGCCATCAGTGAGTCAGGGCGGTTAAACACCGGGGAGCTGTTTTTT.

The V call is TRBV3-1 (or the pseudogene TRBV3-2), the J call TRBJ1-2, with no clear D. Trimming pared 1 base from V and 1 base from J, leaving 1 base between. Germline V gene data show CDR1 as LGHDT and CDR2 as YNNKEL (reference sequence). The CDR3 is 12 amino acids. CDR3 nucleotides: TGTGCCAGCAGCCAAGTTAACTATGGCTACACCTTC. Its protein is CASSQVNYGYTF.

J is TRBJ2-3 and V is TRBV2; D gene unclear. Germline CDR1 is SNHLY and CDR2 is FYNNEI. The CDR3 sequence is 14 residues long. Trimming shortened V by 2 bases and J by 4 bases, and 10 bases separated the two germline ends. CDR3 in amino acids: CASSERTRPDTQYF. The DNA of the CDR3 is TGTGCCAGCAGTGAAAGGACCCGACCAGATACGCAGTATTTT.

The genes are TRBV6-5 and TRBJ1-2; a weak D match, TRBD1 (6 bases). The germline V gene encodes CDR1 MNHEY and CDR2 SVGAGI. This CDR3 has 11 residues. Trimming took off 8 bases at V and 4 bases at J, with 8 bases between the two ends. The chain's CDR3 is CASQQGYGYTF. The CDR3 bases are TGTGCCAGCCAACAGGGCTATGGCTACACCTTC.

The V call is TRBV20-1, the J call TRBJ2-2; D remains unclear. The CDR3 consists of 11 residues. The V end lost 5 bases, the J end lost 4 bases, and 5 bases lay between the germline ends. Germline lookup yields CDR1 DFQATT and CDR2 SNEGSKA (reference sequence). In nucleotides, the CDR3 is TGCAGTGCTCCCGGCACCGGGGAGCTGTTTTTT. The encoded protein is CSAPGTGELFF.

The V gene is TRBV28, the J gene TRBJ1-2; a weak D match, TRBD1 (6 bases). The CDR3 is 14 amino acids. V lost 3 bases and J 4 bases, leaving 12 bases between the germline ends. Germline CDR1 MDHEN, CDR2 SYDVKM. CDR3 residues: CASSFRDTIYGYTF. DNA of the CDR3: TGTGCCAGCAGTTTCAGGGACACCATCTATGGCTACACCTTC.

In DNA, the CDR3 is TGTGCCAGCAGCCAAGTCGCACCAGGGGGTTATGGCACTGAAGCTTTCTTT. It is translated as CASSQVAPGGYGTEAFF. The chain is built from TRBV14 and TRBJ1-1; 7 nucleotides agree with TRBD1. Germline-derived CDR1 and CDR2 are SGHDN and FVKESK. V was clipped by 1 base and J by 4 bases; unmatched bases: 12. The CDR3 consists of 17 residues.

This sequence joins TRBV7-2 and TRBJ2-1, with D maybe TRBD1 (7 bases). The CDR3 runs 15 residues. The V gene lost 5 bases and the J gene lost 12 bases, with 23 bases spanning the gap. Germline V gene sequence: CDR1 SGHTA, CDR2 FQGNSA. For the CDR3, the DNA is TGTGCCAGCAGCCCAGGGGGGACCTACGCCGGGCGGCAGTTCTTC. Protein product: CASSPGGTYAGRQFF.

V gene TRBV28 combines with J gene TRBJ2-7; 9 nucleotides match TRBD1. The ends lost 3 bases at V and 2 bases at J; junction bases unmatched: 5. This CDR3 is 15 amino acids long. Germline CDR1 reads MDHEN; CDR2 reads SYDVKM. The CDR3 region is CASSFTGTGPYEQYF. CDR3 in DNA: TGTGCCAGCAGTTTCACCGGGACAGGGCCCTACGAGCAGTACTTC.

The chain recombines TRBV12-3 or TRBV12-4 with TRBJ1-1; D ambiguous. CDR3 length: 13 residues. Trimming pared 4 bases from V and 10 bases from J, leaving 16 bases between. In DNA, the CDR3 is TGTGCCAGCAGTTCGGACGCCTTCCTGGGAGCTTTCTTT. It encodes CASSSDAFLGAFF.

CDR3 sequence: CSVDRSQGSTDTQYF. The DNA of the CDR3 is TGCAGCGTTGATCGTTCCCAGGGCAGCACAGATACGCAGTATTTT. V usage is TRBV29-1 and J usage is TRBJ2-3, with D possibly TRBD1 on 5 matching bases. The V gene lost 3 bases and the J gene lost 0 bases, with 13 bases spanning the gap. Germline-derived CDR1 and CDR2 are SQVTM and ANQGSEA. The CDR3 consists of 15 residues.

This chain uses TRBV3-1 (or the pseudogene TRBV3-2) with TRBJ1-1; D uncertain. The CDR3 is 14 amino acids. In germline, CDR1 is LGHDT, CDR2 YNNKEL (reference sequence). Deletions cut 0 bases from V and 0 bases from J, with 5 bases between. CDR3 DNA sequence: TGTGCCAGCAGCCAAGATACGGTGAACACTGAAGCTTTCTTT. Protein sequence: CASSQDTVNTEAFF.

The chain joins TRBV5-1 to TRBJ1-3, with D unresolved. The length of the CDR3 is 14 residues. Looked up from germline, CDR1 is SGHRS and CDR2 is YFSETQ. The V and J ends lost 0 bases and 0 bases respectively, with 4 bases between them. The CDR3 DNA is TGCGCCAGCAGCTTGGGGGGCTCTGGAAACACCATATATTTT. It codes for CASSLGGSGNTIYF.

The chain employs TRBV2 and TRBJ2-7; 9 bases match TRBD1. Germline CDR1 SNHLY, CDR2 FYNNEI. The V gene end was trimmed by 6 bases and the J gene end by 1 base; junction bases not matched to a gene: 4. The CDR3 runs 14 residues. The chain's CDR3 is CASSPTGGSYEQYF. The DNA of the CDR3 is TGTGCCAGCAGCCCGACAGGGGGATCCTACGAGCAGTACTTC.

This chain uses TRBV7-3 with TRBJ1-6, with D perhaps matching TRBD1 (5 bases). V lost 2 bases and J 7 bases, leaving 6 bases between the germline ends. Germline-derived CDR1 and CDR2 are SGHTA and FQGTGA. CDR3 length: 13 amino acids. The CDR3 here is CASSLQGNSPLHF. The DNA for the CDR3 is TGTGCCAGCAGCTTACAGGGAAATTCACCCCTCCACTTT.

CDR3 nucleotide sequence: TGTGCCAGCCGTGCGGACAGAAACACTGAAGCTTTCTTT. Translated: CASRADRNTEAFF. The J gene is TRBJ1-1, the V gene TRBV2, with TRBD1 as a possible D gene (6 bases). V was pared by 8 bases and J by 2 bases, with 12 bases between. This CDR3 contains 13 residues. CDR1 is SNHLY, CDR2 FYNNEI, per germline.

CDR3: CASSFGTSGSTDTQYF. The CDR3, as DNA: TGTGCCAGCAGCTTTGGGACTAGCGGGAGCACAGATACGCAGTATTTT. The genes are TRBV7-6 and TRBJ2-3; the match to TRBD2 covers 12 bases. In germline, CDR1 is SGHVS, CDR2 FNYEAQ. V trimming: 3 bases; J trimming: 0 bases; junction bases outside the gene matches: 1. The CDR3 runs 16 residues.

The gene calls are TRBV4-2 and TRBJ2-3, with 8 bases lining up with TRBD2. With 3 bases clipped from V and 2 bases from J, the junction kept 7 bases outside the gene matches. The germline V gene has CDR1 LGHNA and CDR2 YNFKEQ. This CDR3 has 16 residues. CDR3 residues: CASSQSGGLITDTQYF. The DNA for the CDR3 is TGTGCCAGCAGCCAGTCGGGGGGGCTGATCACAGATACGCAGTATTTT.

V usage is TRBV2 and J usage is TRBJ1-5; D is ambiguous. Germline V lookup: CDR1 SNHLY, CDR2 FYNNEI. CDR3 length: 14 amino acids. The germline V and J ends were trimmed by 4 bases and 4 bases, with 11 bases remaining between them. CDR3 bases: TGTGCCAGCAGTGCGACTGGGAGAAATCAGCCCCAGCATTTT. It is translated as CASSATGRNQPQHF.

This clone was detected a few times. The chain couples TRBV6-5 to TRBJ2-7; unclear D gene. Germline V gene data show CDR1 as MNHEY and CDR2 as SVGAGI. CDR3 length: 12 amino acids. Between the trimmed V and J ends, which lost 4 bases and 3 bases, there was a span of 7 bases. The CDR3 protein is CASSSDLYEQYF. CDR3 bases: TGTGCCAGCAGTTCGGACCTCTACGAGCAGTACTTC.